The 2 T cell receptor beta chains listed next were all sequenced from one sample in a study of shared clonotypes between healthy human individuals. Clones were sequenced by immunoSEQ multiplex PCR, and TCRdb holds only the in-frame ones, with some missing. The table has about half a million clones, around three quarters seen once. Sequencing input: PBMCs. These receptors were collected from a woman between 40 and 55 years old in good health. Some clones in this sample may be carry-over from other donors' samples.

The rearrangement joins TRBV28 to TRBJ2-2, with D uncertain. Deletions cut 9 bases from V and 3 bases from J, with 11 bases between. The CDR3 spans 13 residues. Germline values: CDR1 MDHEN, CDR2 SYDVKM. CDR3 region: CASQAVDTGELFF. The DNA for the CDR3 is TGTGCCAGTCAGGCCGTCGACACCGGGGAGCTGTTTTTT.

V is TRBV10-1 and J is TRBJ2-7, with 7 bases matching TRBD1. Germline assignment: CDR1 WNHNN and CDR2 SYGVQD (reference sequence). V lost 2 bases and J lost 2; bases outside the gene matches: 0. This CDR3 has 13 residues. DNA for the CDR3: TGCGCCAGCAGTGAGGACAGGGCCTACGAGCAGTACTTC. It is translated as CASSEDRAYEQYF.